Below, 20 T cell receptor beta chains from the same sample are listed, as sequenced in a study of graft-versus-host responses after intestinal transplantation. Sequencing used immunoSEQ multiplex PCR; TCRdb keeps in-frame clones, though not all of them. The profile shows 85,000 to 95,000 clones, 90% to 95% of them singletons. These receptors' antigens are unknown. Sequencing was performed on unstimulated CD8+ T cells sorted from spleen or lymph node cells, taken before intestinal transplant. The receptor set was obtained from a human donor who received an intestinal transplant.

This chain links TRBV6-6 with TRBJ2-3; D possibly corresponds to TRBD1 (5 bases). V lost 2 bases and J 2 bases, leaving 8 bases between the germline ends. Germline CDR1 is MNHNY and CDR2 is SVGAGI (reference sequence). This CDR3 comprises 14 residues. CDR3 DNA sequence: TGTGCCAGCAGTTACGACAGACCCACAGATACGCAGTATTTT. Translating gives CASSYDRPTDTQYF.

The chain couples TRBV9 to TRBJ1-3; 8 bases match TRBD1. The CDR3 consists of 16 residues. The junction had 4 bases not matched to a gene; V was cut back by 2 bases and J by 0 bases. Germline V CDR1 and CDR2: SGDLS, YYNGEE. The CDR3 protein is CASSVGQGVSGNTIYF. The CDR3 nucleotides read TGTGCCAGCAGCGTCGGACAGGGAGTCTCTGGAAACACCATATATTTT.

The chain is built from TRBV7-9 and TRBJ2-1, with D possibly being TRBD2 (6 bases). Germline CDR1 is SEHNR and CDR2 is FQNEAQ (reference sequence). V was shortened by 0 bases and J by 0 bases, with 9 bases between the two germline ends. The CDR3 consists of 16 residues. The CDR3 DNA follows: TGTGCCAGCAGCTTAGCGGGGAGGAGCTCCTACAATGAGCAGTTCTTC. Encoded protein: CASSLAGRSSYNEQFF.

The CDR3 protein is CASVSGGAYNEQFF. In DNA, the CDR3 is TGTGCCAGCGTTAGCGGGGGGGCCTACAATGAGCAGTTCTTC. J is TRBJ2-1 and V is TRBV27; 11 bases match TRBD2. V gave up 8 bases and J gave up 2 bases; unmatched junction bases: 2. Germline V gene sequence: CDR1 MNHEY, CDR2 SMNVEV (reference sequence). CDR3 size: 14 residues.

With regard to this clone: Sequence at one end of the junction differs from germline and may be a read error. Other DNA sequences in this specimen translate into the identical CDR3. The gene calls are TRBV10-1 and TRBJ1-1, with a tentative D call TRBD1 (5 bases). This CDR3 has 16 residues. The germline gives CDR1 WNHNN, CDR2 SYGVQD (reference sequence). The CDR3 sequence is CASGMDHTKGNPEAFF. The CDR3 DNA follows: TGCGCCAGCGGAATGGACCATACTAAGGGGAACCCTGAAGCTTTCTTT.

V is TRBV12-5 and J is TRBJ2-5; D possibly corresponds to TRBD2 (6 bases). Trimming shortened V by 1 base and J by 4 bases, and 13 bases separated the two germline ends. The CDR3 loop spans 15 amino acids. Germline V gene data show CDR1 as LGHNT and CDR2 as FRNRAP. The CDR3 here is CASGLAGVWGETQYF. The CDR3 DNA reads TGTGCTAGTGGTTTGGCGGGGGTTTGGGGAGAGACCCAGTACTTC.

The V gene is TRBV5-4, the J gene TRBJ2-3, with unresolved D. The germline gives CDR1 SGHNT, CDR2 YYREEE (reference sequence). This CDR3 comprises 12 residues. V dropped 5 bases and J dropped 2 bases, with 6 bases sitting between them. Written as DNA, the CDR3 is TGTGCCAGCAGGGAGAACACAGATACGCAGTATTTT. It codes for CASRENTDTQYF.

V gene TRBV9 combines with J gene TRBJ1-2; D is unclear. Germline CDR1 SGDLS, CDR2 YYNGEE. V gave up 0 bases and J gave up 4 bases, with 10 bases separating them. The CDR3 covers 14 residues. In DNA, the CDR3 is TGTGCCAGCAGCGTAGCAGCCCCTAGCTATGGCTACACCTTC. This sequence encodes CASSVAAPSYGYTF.

V usage is TRBV25-1 and J usage is TRBJ2-1; 8 bases are a match to TRBD2. Trimming at V came to 3 bases and at J to 2 bases, leaving 12 bases not matched to a gene. The V gene's germline CDR1 is MGHDK and CDR2 SYGVNS. The CDR3 contains 18 residues. The CDR3 region is CASSDPMNSGVPYNEQFF. The CDR3 bases are TGTGCCAGCAGTGACCCAATGAATAGCGGGGTACCCTACAATGAGCAGTTCTTC.

The rearrangement joins TRBV27 to TRBJ1-6; D is undetermined. With 1 base removed from V and 0 bases from J, the gap between germline ends came to 7 bases. The CDR3 contains 16 residues. CDR1 is MNHEY, CDR2 SMNVEV, per germline (reference sequence). DNA of the CDR3: TGTGCCAGCAGTTTATTTGGGAGCTCCTATAATTCACCCCTCCACTTT. It encodes CASSLFGSSYNSPLHF.

This chain connects TRBV2 to TRBJ1-2; TRBD1 matches 7 bases. Trimming removed 4 bases from V and 2 bases from J; junction bases left unmatched: 7. This CDR3 spans 15 amino acids. Germline V gene data show CDR1 as SNHLY and CDR2 as FYNNEI. CDR3 region: CASSGYEGQNYGYTF. The CDR3, as DNA: TGTGCCAGCAGTGGATACGAGGGACAGAACTATGGCTACACCTTC.

V usage is TRBV11-3 and J usage is TRBJ2-4, with TRBD2 identical over 7 bases. Germline CDR1 is SGHNT and CDR2 is YENEEA. V lost 7 bases and J lost 4; bases outside the gene matches: 7. CDR3 size: 14 residues. The CDR3 reads CASTPGGDKNIQYF. As DNA, the CDR3 is TGTGCCAGCACCCCTGGGGGGGATAAAAACATTCAGTACTTC.

CDR3 sequence: CAWSREGSPEAFF. The CDR3 region has the DNA TGTGCCTGGAGTCGGGAAGGCAGCCCTGAAGCTTTCTTT. This rearrangement joins TRBV30 to TRBJ1-1, with no clear D. This CDR3 comprises 13 residues. Germline V CDR1 and CDR2: GTSNPN, SVGIG (reference sequence). The V end was cut by 2 bases, the J end by 6 bases, with 13 bases between.

The chain combines TRBV6-4 with TRBJ1-2, with TRBD1 as a possible D gene (5 bases). Germline CDR1 is MRHNA and CDR2 is SNTAGT. Trimming removed 4 bases from V and 5 bases from J, with 17 bases in between. The length of the CDR3 is 15 residues. CDR3 residues: CASSVLRGKRYGYTF. In DNA, the CDR3 is TGTGCCAGCAGTGTCCTGCGGGGGAAGAGGTATGGCTACACCTTC.

The V gene is TRBV27, the J gene TRBJ2-2, with 7 positions matching TRBD2. Germline CDR1 and CDR2: MNHEY and SMNVEV (reference sequence). The CDR3 length is 14 residues. V shed 7 bases, J shed 7 bases, and the junction held 9 bases outside the gene matches. The CDR3 region is CASIGRGEDGELFF. The CDR3 DNA reads as TGTGCCAGCATCGGTCGGGGGGAAGACGGGGAGCTGTTTTTT.

This chain joins TRBV7-2 and TRBJ1-6, with a tentative D call TRBD1 (6 bases). The germline V and J ends were trimmed by 1 base and 9 bases, with 16 bases remaining between them. CDR3 size: 16 residues. Germline V gene sequence: CDR1 SGHTA, CDR2 FQGNSA. As DNA, the CDR3 is TGTGCCAGCAGCTTAGTTAGGCAGGGGACGGGTTCACCCCTCCACTTT. Translation: CASSLVRQGTGSPLHF.

This clone has just one count. The chain has TRBV27 and TRBJ1-5; 8 positions match TRBD1. In germline, CDR1 is MNHEY, CDR2 SMNVEV (reference sequence). V lost 0 bases to trimming and J lost 7 bases; unmatched junction nucleotides: 11. This CDR3 is built from 17 residues. CDR3 residues: CASSLSSGRGHGQPQHF. CDR3 sequence (DNA): TGTGCCAGCAGTTTATCGAGCGGCAGGGGGCATGGACAGCCCCAGCATTTT.

J is TRBJ1-5 and V is TRBV27; no clear D. V lost 5 bases, J lost 1 base, and 12 bases lay in between. Germline V gives CDR1 MNHEY, CDR2 SMNVEV (reference sequence). The CDR3 is made up of 15 amino acids. As DNA, the CDR3 is TGTGCCAGCAGTATAAAAGGAGGGAGCAATCAGCCCCAGCATTTT. Protein: CASSIKGGSNQPQHF.

The V gene is TRBV6-5, the J gene TRBJ2-5, with D possibly TRBD2 on 5 matching bases. CDR1 is MNHEY, CDR2 SVGAGI, per germline. CDR3 size: 15 residues. V lost 4 bases and J 5 bases, leaving 17 bases between the germline ends. The CDR3 spells CASSLRAGDKETQYF. In DNA form, the CDR3 reads TGTGCCAGCAGTTTGCGGGCCGGAGATAAGGAGACCCAGTACTTC.

The chain combines TRBV13 with TRBJ2-7, with a possible D match to TRBD2 (6 bases). Trimming stripped 5 bases from V and 3 bases from J, with 17 bases between. The CDR3 runs 15 residues. Germline CDR1 PRHDT, CDR2 FYEKMQ (reference sequence). The CDR3 loop is CASSQRGLSNYEQYF. In DNA, the CDR3 is TGTGCCAGCAGCCAGAGGGGACTTTCGAACTACGAGCAGTACTTC.